The 18 T cell receptor beta chains in this list originate from one sample, sequenced in a study of OX40 agonist ivuxolimab in advanced cancers. Profiling relied on immunoSEQ multiplex PCR, and the TCRdb table lists in-frame clones only, not all of them. This table holds roughly 76,000 clones, 70% to 90% found once. Sample: CD4+ or CD8+ T cells sorted from blood, taken in a trial of the OX40 agonist ivuxolimab. All receptors derive from an adult with an advanced solid tumor such as melanoma, head and neck, liver or kidney cancer.

The chain uses TRBV19 and TRBJ1-4; possible D gene TRBD1, 5 bases. From germline, CDR1 is LNHDA and CDR2 SQIVND (reference sequence). The CDR3 length is 14 residues. The germline V and J ends were trimmed by 11 bases and 5 bases, with 18 bases remaining between them. The CDR3 nucleotides are TGTGCCTCCCAGGTTGGGCAGGGCAATGAAAAACTGTTTTTT. It encodes CASQVGQGNEKLFF. The full variable domain, rest sourced from reference TRBV19 and TRBJ1-4, is DGGITQSPKYLFRKEGQNVTLSCEQNLNHDAMYWYRQDPGQGLRLIYYSQIVNDFQKGDIAEGYSVSREKKESFPLTVTSAQKNPTAFYLCASQVGQGNEKLFFGSGTQLSVL.

This chain joins TRBV6-6 and TRBJ2-5; no reliable D call. Trimming shortened V by 2 bases and J by 2 bases, and 6 bases separated the two germline ends. The CDR3 contains 13 residues. Germline CDR1 and CDR2: MNHNY and SVGAGI (reference sequence). The CDR3 spells CASSYVLQETQYF. The CDR3 DNA reads as TGTGCCAGCAGTTACGTACTACAAGAGACCCAGTACTTC.

This clone was counted only a few times. The chain employs TRBV6-1 and TRBJ1-2; tentatively, D is TRBD1 (5 bases). CDR1 and CDR2 (germline): MNHNS, SASEGT. V was pared by 7 bases and J by 6 bases, with 18 bases between. The CDR3 has 14 amino acids. The CDR3 DNA follows: TGTGCCAGCATGGCGGCAGGCTGGGGGAATGGCTACACCTTC. It translates to CASMAAGWGNGYTF.

This clone appeared once. This chain uses TRBV19 with TRBJ2-7; D remains unclear. The ends were cut back, 5 bases at V and 3 bases at J, with 11 bases in the middle. The CDR3 has 13 amino acids. The germline V gene has CDR1 LNHDA and CDR2 SQIVND (reference sequence). The CDR3 nucleotides are TGTGCCAGTAGTGATCAGGTTTACTACGAGCAGTACTTC. Its protein is CASSDQVYYEQYF.

The genes are TRBV23-1 and TRBJ1-6, with D possibly matching TRBD1 (6 bases). TRBV23-1 is reported as an ORF; its role is uncertain. Trimming shortened V by 0 bases and J by 7 bases, and 25 bases separated the two germline ends. The CDR3 extends over 20 amino acids. The CDR3 region has the DNA TGCGCCAGCAGTCAATCTTTAAAAGTCGGTTCCAGGGGTAAAAATTCACCCCTCCACTTT. This translates into CASSQSLKVGSRGKNSPLHF.

The rearrangement joins TRBV18 to TRBJ1-4, with 7 bases lining up with TRBD1. CDR1 and CDR2 from the germline V gene are KGHSH and LQKENI. The CDR3 loop spans 16 amino acids. The J segment lost 3 bases and the V segment lost 6 bases, leaving 10 bases of the junction unmatched. The CDR3 bases are TGTGCCAGCTCCCCTACCCAGGGGGACGCTAATGAAAAACTGTTTTTT. This gives the protein CASSPTQGDANEKLFF. Combining the CDR3 with reference TRBV18 and TRBJ1-4 gives the whole variable domain NAGVMQNPRHLVRRRGQEARLRCSPMKGHSHVYWYRQLPEEGLKFMVYLQKENIIDESGMPKERFSAEFPKEGPSILRIQQVVRGDSAAYFCASSPTQGDANEKLFFGSGTQLSVL.

The V call is TRBV6-6, the J call TRBJ2-7; 13 bases agree with TRBD2. Unmatched junction bases numbered 4, after V lost 10 bases and J lost 10 bases. The CDR3 length is 11 residues. CDR1 is MNHNY, CDR2 SVGAGI, per germline (reference sequence). The DNA of the CDR3 is TGTGCCACCGGGACTAGCGGGATACAGTACTTC. Amino acids: CATGTSGIQYF.

This clone showed up just a few times. Other nucleotide sequences from this sample produce the same CDR3. The chain is built from TRBV7-2 and TRBJ2-5, with 7 positions matching TRBD1. The J segment lost 5 bases and the V segment lost 1 base, leaving 7 bases of the junction unmatched. CDR3 length: 15 residues. Germline V CDR1 and CDR2: SGHTA, FQGNSA. The CDR3 protein is CASSLVSGRGETQYF. The CDR3 DNA is TGTGCCAGCAGCTTAGTTTCGGGCAGGGGGGAGACCCAGTACTTC. The variable domain in full, with the rest retrieved from reference TRBV7-2 and TRBJ2-5, is GAGVSQSPSNKVTEKGKDVELRCDPISGHTALYWYRQSLGQGLEFLIYFQGNSAPDKSGLPSDRFSAERTGGSVSTLTIQRTQQEDSAVYLCASSLVSGRGETQYFGPGTRLLVL.

The CDR3 here is CASSSSGSRAKNIQYF. The CDR3 DNA sequence: TGTGCCAGCAGTTCAAGCGGGAGCCGCGCCAAAAACATTCAGTACTTC. This chain links TRBV2 with TRBJ2-4; 8 nucleotides align to TRBD2. Germline V gene lookup returns CDR1 SNHLY and CDR2 FYNNEI. This CDR3 comprises 16 residues. The J segment lost 1 base and the V segment lost 5 bases, leaving 7 bases of the junction unmatched.

This CDR3 is CASSVTRQVYEQYF. In DNA form, the CDR3 reads TGTGCCAGCAGTGTGACCAGACAGGTCTACGAGCAGTACTTC. The chain couples TRBV27 to TRBJ2-5; maybe TRBD1 (6 bases). The J call may not be correct, given that the DNA end is closer to TRBJ2-7. The CDR3 loop spans 14 amino acids. Germline-derived CDR1 and CDR2 are MNHEY and SMNVEV (reference sequence).

This chain links TRBV30 with TRBJ1-1, with 7 nucleotides matching TRBD1. Losses at the gene ends were 4 bases for V and 5 bases for J; bases not matched to a gene: 4. Germline CDR1 is GTSNPN and CDR2 is SVGIG (reference sequence). The CDR3 length is 12 residues. This chain's CDR3 is CAWNRGGTEAFF. The CDR3, as DNA: TGTGCCTGGAACAGGGGTGGGACTGAAGCTTTCTTT.

The V call is TRBV7-2, the J call TRBJ1-5; unclear D gene. V was cut by 5 bases and J by 6 bases, with 8 bases left in between. The CDR3 spans 12 residues. From germline, CDR1 is SGHTA and CDR2 FQGNSA. CDR3 bases: TGTGCCAGCAGCCCCCCGGGTCAGCCCCAGCATTTT. Amino acid sequence: CASSPPGQPQHF.

The chain employs TRBV5-1 and TRBJ2-7; 15 bases are a match to TRBD2. The CDR3 is made up of 17 amino acids. Germline CDR1 SGHRS, CDR2 YFSETQ. J lost 3 bases, V lost 6 bases, and 10 bases had no gene match. CDR3 protein: CASTSRGGLAGGYEQYF. CDR3 in DNA: TGCGCCAGCACATCCCGCGGGGGACTAGCGGGAGGCTACGAGCAGTACTTC. Complete variable domain (other parts from reference TRBV5-1 and TRBJ2-7): KAGVTQTPRYLIKTRGQQVTLSCSPISGHRSVSWYQQTPGQGLQFLFEYFSETQRNKGNFPGRFSGRQFSNSRSEMNVSTLELGDSALYLCASTSRGGLAGGYEQYFGPGTRLTVT.

The rearrangement uses TRBV7-6 and TRBJ2-5, with D possibly matching TRBD2 (6 bases). The J call could be wrong; TRBJ2-7 is a better fit for the DNA end. Germline-derived CDR1 and CDR2 are SGHVS and FNYEAQ. This CDR3 is built from 14 residues. The CDR3 nucleotides are TGTGCCAGCAGCTTAGGGGACTGGACCTACGAGCAGTACTTC. It is translated as CASSLGDWTYEQYF.

The chain uses TRBV5-6 and TRBJ1-1, with TRBD1 matching over 8 bases. The CDR3 extends over 13 amino acids. Germline-derived CDR1 and CDR2 are SGHDT and YYEEEE. The V and J ends lost 3 bases and 4 bases, in that order; junction bases with no gene match: 2. The CDR3: CASSSDRGTEAFF. The CDR3 DNA is TGTGCCAGCAGCTCCGACAGGGGCACTGAAGCTTTCTTT.

J is TRBJ2-1 and V is TRBV6-5; perhaps TRBD1 as D (6 bases). Per germline, CDR1 MNHEY and CDR2 SVGAGI. The CDR3 totals 14 residues. V was pared by 2 bases and J by 10 bases, with 15 bases between. As DNA, the CDR3 is TGTGCCAGCAGTTACAAACAGGGTAGAGGCGAGCAGTTCTTC. Its translation is CASSYKQGRGEQFF.

V is TRBV19 and J is TRBJ1-4; no clear D gene. This CDR3 is 12 amino acids long. V was trimmed by 9 bases and J by 10 bases, leaving 15 bases between them. Germline lookup yields CDR1 LNHDA and CDR2 SQIVND (reference sequence). The CDR3 nucleotides read TGTGCCAGCTTGGCCGTGAAGGGAAAACTGTTTTTT. Translated: CASLAVKGKLFF.

This clone came up a few times. J is TRBJ1-1 and V is TRBV18, with D possibly TRBD1 on 6 matching bases. This CDR3 is 14 amino acids long. The V gene lost 3 bases and the J gene lost 4 bases, with 12 bases spanning the gap. The germline V gene has CDR1 KGHSH and CDR2 LQKENI. CDR3 region: CASSPRDTVTEAFF. DNA of the CDR3: TGTGCCAGCTCACCGCGGGACACAGTCACTGAAGCTTTCTTT.